The 3 T cell receptor beta chains given below trace back to one sample, sequenced in a study of cytomegalovirus exposure and HLA in healthy donors. PCR used 60 Vbeta primers and 13 Jbeta primers. Libraries were prepared by immunoSEQ multiplex PCR; TCRdb keeps only in-frame clonotypes and omits some of them. Of 95,000 to 150,000 clones detected, about four fifths appear once; the ten largest clones hold 7.5% to 9%. Material for sequencing was PBMCs. These receptors were taken from a female donor in good health and CMV-seropositive.

The gene calls are TRBV10-2 and TRBJ2-2; 7 bases fit TRBD2. The junction had 4 bases not matched to a gene; V was cut back by 6 bases and J by 6 bases. The CDR3 is 13 residues long. Germline-derived CDR1 and CDR2 are WSHSY and SAAADI. CDR3 residues: CASSGGGAGELFF. CDR3 DNA sequence: TGCGCCAGCAGCGGGGGAGGGGCCGGGGAGCTGTTTTTT.

The rearrangement links TRBV6-5 to TRBJ1-1; 7 nucleotides agree with TRBD1. J was trimmed by 7 bases and V by 0 bases; bases with no gene match: 8. The CDR3 runs 15 residues. Germline-derived CDR1 and CDR2 are MNHEY and SVGAGI. The chain's CDR3 is CASSYSTGTSLEAFF. The CDR3 DNA sequence: TGTGCCAGCAGTTACTCGACAGGGACGTCCCTTGAAGCTTTCTTT.

The V and J genes are TRBV18 and TRBJ1-1; possibly TRBD1 for D (5 bases). Trimming cost V 8 bases and J 1 base, with 17 bases left between them. The CDR3 length is 15 residues. Germline CDR1 and CDR2: KGHSH and LQKENI. The CDR3 DNA is TGTGCCAGCACCAAAATGACCACAGGGAACACTGAAGCTTTCTTT. Residues: CASTKMTTGNTEAFF.